This passage covers 8 T cell receptor beta chains from one sample sequenced in a study of CD8 T cells in ankylosing spondylitis. MiXCR, run by TCRdb on the 5' RACE reads, gives a single entry per CDR3 protein. The data show 150,000 to 200,000 distinct CDR3 sequences, 25% to 35% seen once. The sequenced material came from synovial fluid, either unsorted or a sorted T cell fraction (not recorded which). These receptors were taken from a male donor with ankylosing spondylitis.

This rearrangement joins TRBV27 to TRBJ2-7; 8 bases align to TRBD1. The germline CDR1 and CDR2 sequences are MNHEY and SMNVEV (reference sequence). The CDR3 is made up of 16 amino acids. V was pared by 6 bases and J by 1 base, with 11 bases of the junction left unmatched. The CDR3 is CASRPKQGAGSYEQYF. CDR3 coding DNA: TGTGCCAGCAGGCCAAAGCAGGGGGCGGGGTCCTACGAGCAGTACTTC.

J is TRBJ2-7 and V is TRBV5-6, with 7 bases fitting TRBD2. This CDR3 is built from 14 residues. Trimming took 4 bases from V and 9 from J; bases not matched to a gene: 13. Per germline, CDR1 SGHDT and CDR2 YYEEEE. CDR3 sequence: CASSRWGREGVQYF. In DNA form, the CDR3 reads TGTGCCAGCAGCCGCTGGGGGAGGGAAGGGGTGCAGTACTTC.

The rearrangement joins TRBV5-6 to TRBJ2-7, with a possible D match to TRBD1 (5 bases). This CDR3 spans 15 amino acids. Germline-derived CDR1 and CDR2 are SGHDT and YYEEEE. With 2 bases removed from V and 0 bases from J, the gap between germline ends came to 12 bases. CDR3 in DNA: TGTGCCAGCAGCTTATCAGGGCTGTCCTCCTACGAGCAGTACTTC. Translation gives CASSLSGLSSYEQYF.

The rearrangement links TRBV7-2 to TRBJ2-7; 9 bases fit TRBD1. This CDR3 has 16 residues. The V gene end was trimmed by 4 bases and the J gene end by 1 base; junction bases not matched to a gene: 8. Germline V gene sequence: CDR1 SGHTA, CDR2 FQGNSA. The CDR3 protein is CASSSTGQGRSYEQYF. CDR3 in DNA: TGTGCCAGCAGCTCTACTGGACAGGGGCGATCCTACGAGCAGTACTTC.

In its sample, this clonotype was seen a few times. The rearrangement uses TRBV20-1 and TRBJ2-4; D possibly corresponds to TRBD2 (5 bases). The CDR3 runs to 15 residues. The V and J ends lost 3 bases and 3 bases respectively, with 15 bases between them. CDR1 and CDR2 (germline): DFQATT, SNEGSKA (reference sequence). The CDR3, as DNA: TGCAGTGCTAGGGGCCCGGGGATCGGCAAAAACATTCAGTACTTC. It codes for CSARGPGIGKNIQYF.

This chain links TRBV29-1 with TRBJ2-5, with 10 bases that match TRBD1. The CDR3 covers 14 residues. V trimming: 5 bases; J trimming: 5 bases; junction bases outside the gene matches: 8. The germline V gene has CDR1 SQVTM and CDR2 ANQGSEA. CDR3 in amino acids: CSVNRQGAGETQYF. CDR3 coding DNA: TGCAGCGTTAACCGACAGGGGGCCGGCGAGACCCAGTACTTC.

This clonotype was seen once. The CDR3 DNA reads as TGCGCCAGCTCGACTAGCGGGACAGCCTACGAGCAGTACTTC. It encodes CASSTSGTAYEQYF. This rearrangement joins TRBV5-1 to TRBJ2-7; 11 bases fit TRBD2. V gave up 7 bases and J gave up 2 bases; unmatched junction bases: 5. CDR1 is SGHRS and CDR2 is YFSETQ in the germline V gene. The CDR3 consists of 14 residues.

This chain links TRBV4-1 with TRBJ2-1; TRBD1 might be the D (5 bases). This CDR3 spans 15 amino acids. Between the trimmed V and J ends, which lost 0 bases and 7 bases, there was a span of 13 bases. Germline V gene sequence: CDR1 MGHRA, CDR2 YSYEKL. This chain's CDR3 is CASSQDPQGENEQFF. DNA for the CDR3: TGCGCCAGCAGCCAAGATCCGCAGGGCGAAAATGAGCAGTTCTTC.